This TCR beta chain stems from a study of beta chain features in type 1 diabetes. Study observations and caveats: Among patients with Type 1 diabetes, TCRB CDR3s were moderately but significantly shorter in every one of the four CD4+ subsets.

The authors reverse transcribed all of the isolated RNA, so sequencing captured expressed TCRB transcripts. This table comes from immunoSEQ multiplex PCR, and its TCRdb copy is limited to in-frame clones, with some not included. The sample carries about 650,000 clones, under 15% recorded once. The CDR3 extends over 15 amino acids. Germline CDR1 LGHNA, CDR2 YNFKEQ. The ends were cut back, 0 bases at V and 1 base at J, with 7 bases in the middle. This clone has more than one count but fewer than ten. The target antigen is unknown. The TCR comes from a man younger than 45 with type 1 diabetes. This sequence joins TRBV4-2 and TRBJ1-3; D is undetermined. Sequenced material: naive CD4+ T cells from blood. The CDR3 DNA reads as TGTGCCAGCAGCCAAGATCTCGATTCTGGAAACACCATATATTTT. Amino acid sequence: CASSQDLDSGNTIYF.